One sample yielded the 13 T cell receptor beta chains listed below, sequenced in a study of early T cells in non-severe SARS-CoV-2 infection. TCRdb reprocessed the 5' RACE reads with MiXCR, giving one entry per CDR3 protein. The table shows 68,000 or so distinct CDR3 sequences, with about 12% occurring only once. Sequencing input: whole blood. The receptors were gathered from an adult who was a healthcare worker with PCR-confirmed SARS-CoV-2 infection or an uninfected control (not recorded which).

This clonotype was seen ten or more times. The genes are TRBV5-6 and TRBJ2-1; no clear D. Trimming removed 4 bases from V and 3 bases from J, with 5 bases in between. This CDR3 contains 12 residues. Looked up from germline, CDR1 is SGHDT and CDR2 is YYEEEE. The CDR3 spells CASSRIYNEQFF. Written as DNA, the CDR3 is TGTGCCAGCAGCAGAATCTACAATGAGCAGTTCTTC.

This clonotype was observed many times. The rearrangement links TRBV12-3 or TRBV12-4 to TRBJ1-1, with 7 nucleotides matching TRBD1. The V segment lost 0 bases and the J segment 4 bases; nucleotides outside the gene matches: 8. The CDR3 totals 16 residues. The DNA of the CDR3 is TGTGCCAGCAGTTTAGCGGACGGGGCAGGGGGCACTGAAGCTTTCTTT. This translates into CASSLADGAGGTEAFF.

This clonotype was observed at least ten times. DNA of the CDR3: TGTGCCAGCAGCCCGCAAACGAACACTGAAGCTTTCTTT. It yields the protein CASSPQTNTEAFF. The V call is TRBV7-9, the J call TRBJ1-1; D not resolved. Germline CDR1 SEHNR, CDR2 FQNEAQ (reference sequence). With 5 bases removed from V and 1 base from J, the gap between germline ends came to 8 bases. The CDR3 totals 13 residues.

The table lists this clonotype with a few counts. V and J are TRBV5-1 and TRBJ1-6; 9 bases fit TRBD1. Germline V lookup: CDR1 SGHRS, CDR2 YFSETQ. The V segment lost 3 bases and the J segment 3 bases; nucleotides outside the gene matches: 4. This CDR3 spans 16 amino acids. CDR3 residues: CASSSDRGNYNSPLHF. CDR3 coding DNA: TGCGCCAGCAGCTCAGACAGGGGGAACTATAATTCACCCCTCCACTTT.

In this sample, this clonotype turned up many times. V gene TRBV6-1 combines with J gene TRBJ1-1, with 8 bases fitting TRBD1. V gave up 10 bases and J gave up 1 base; unmatched junction bases: 5. Germline V gene lookup returns CDR1 MNHNS and CDR2 SASEGT. This CDR3 has 13 amino acids. The CDR3 sequence is CATKTGENTEAFF. CDR3 bases: TGTGCCACCAAGACAGGGGAGAACACTGAAGCTTTCTTT.

This clonotype came up a few times. The gene calls are TRBV11-2 and TRBJ1-6, with 9 bases lining up with TRBD1. The CDR3 spans 17 residues. Trimming removed 5 bases from V and 9 bases from J; junction bases left unmatched: 14. In germline, CDR1 is SGHAT, CDR2 FQNNGV. The CDR3 loop reads CASSRGTGQGLRSPLHF. In nucleotides, the CDR3 is TGTGCCAGCAGCCGTGGAACGGGACAGGGCTTGCGTTCACCCCTCCACTTT.

This clonotype has only a few counts. The rearrangement joins TRBV25-1 to TRBJ2-7; D gene unclear. CDR1 and CDR2 (germline): MGHDK, SYGVNS. Trimming removed 5 bases from V and 3 bases from J, with 5 bases in between. This CDR3 is 11 amino acids long. CDR3: CASSKLYEQYF. CDR3 nucleotides: TGTGCCAGCAGTAAACTCTACGAGCAGTACTTC.

The sample holds many counts of this clonotype. This sequence joins TRBV7-3 and TRBJ2-1, with D tentatively TRBD1 (6 bases). This CDR3 comprises 15 residues. V shed 0 bases and J shed 7 bases, with 13 bases lying between them. Germline V lookup: CDR1 SGHTA, CDR2 FQGTGA. CDR3 nucleotide sequence: TGTGCCAGCAGCTTAACTTCGAGGGGGTGGAATGAGCAGTTCTTC. It yields the protein CASSLTSRGWNEQFF.

The chain has TRBV7-2 and TRBJ1-1; D is possibly TRBD1 (6 bases). Deletions cut 5 bases from V and 6 bases from J, with 10 bases between. The germline V gene encodes CDR1 SGHTA and CDR2 FQGNSA. This CDR3 contains 12 residues. CDR3 amino acids: CASSRTVSEAFF. CDR3 DNA sequence: TGTGCCAGCAGCCGGACAGTTTCTGAAGCTTTCTTT.

There are a few counts of this clonotype. The V gene is TRBV7-2, the J gene TRBJ2-3; D is perhaps TRBD2 (5 bases). Trimming stripped 7 bases from V and 0 bases from J, with 8 bases between. Per the germline V gene, CDR1 is SGHTA and CDR2 is FQGNSA. The CDR3 extends over 13 amino acids. The CDR3 loop reads CASTAGSTDTQYF. Here the CDR3 DNA reads TGTGCCAGCACCGCGGGCAGCACAGATACGCAGTATTTT.

This clonotype came up many times. The chain employs TRBV2 and TRBJ1-1; possibly TRBD1 for D (5 bases). Germline V lookup: CDR1 SNHLY, CDR2 FYNNEI. The CDR3 covers 15 residues. Trimming removed 4 bases from V and 0 bases from J, with 12 bases in between. The CDR3 bases are TGTGCCAGCAGTGGGGGCAGAAAATTGAACACTGAAGCTTTCTTT. Protein product: CASSGGRKLNTEAFF.

This clonotype was counted ten times or more. The gene calls are TRBV29-1 and TRBJ1-2; 8 bases are shared with TRBD1. CDR1 SQVTM and CDR2 ANQGSEA come from the germline V gene. The CDR3 runs 10 residues. With V trimmed by 6 bases and J by 8 bases, 2 bases remained unmatched. The CDR3 DNA follows: TGCAGCGTGGACAGGGAAGGCTACACCTTC. Protein sequence: CSVDREGYTF. Full variable domain (rest looked up from reference TRBV29-1 and TRBJ1-2): SAVISQKPSRDICQRGTSLTIQCQVDSQVTMMFWYRQQPGQSLTLIATANQGSEATYESGFVIDKFPISRPNLTFSTLTVSNMSPEDSSIYLCSVDREGYTFGSGTRLTVV.

As to this clonotype: A much larger clonotype is one base distant, so this may be a read error. The chain joins TRBV28 to TRBJ1-1; tentative D call: TRBD1 (6 bases). The CDR3 runs 14 residues. From germline, CDR1 is MDHEN and CDR2 SYDVKM. The CDR3 protein is CVSKGAGENTEAFF. CDR3 DNA sequence: TGTGTCAGCAAAGGGGCAGGGGAGAACACTGAAGCTTTCTTT.